This record covers a single T cell receptor (beta chain). This clone was detected once. Its antigen remains undetermined. There are no base qualities to consult, and no much larger clone falls within one base. This sample was included in a study of blood T cell repertoires in COVID-19 (dated by TCRdb to 2020 to 2022). Regarding the research as a whole: Samples from collaborators originated in the United States, Italy and Spain and spanned both the acute and convalescent phases of COVID-19. The prospective study material was composed of cDNA or gDNA derived from T cells, B-cell-depleted T cells, or PBMCs. Deeply sampled blood TCRbeta repertoires from subjects exposed to, actively infected with, or recovered from COVID-19 were included in the dataset. The repertoires were released in a freely available public database meant as a resource for research on the immune response to SARS-CoV-2. Samples came from the ongoing ImmuneRACE study (first 160 participants) plus 1,254 subjects from 6 global collaborators. A de-identified subject ID, COVID-19 status, age in years and sex were almost always included in the sample metadata. Where available, HLA class I and class II types were taken from metadata supplied by the sample provider and were not determined by assay-based typing. Paper-wide results and their limitations: The quantity of clinical and demographic metadata differed by source and by participant and was supplied without curation.

The immunoSEQ Assay, a bias-controlled multiplex PCR, was used to amplify TCRbeta CDR3 regions from genomic DNA. On the study's bioinformatics: Nucleated cell counts per sample were estimated from amplification of reference gene primers within the assay. Sequence reads were collapsed and filtered to measure the absolute abundance of every unique TCRbeta CDR3 rearrangement. For each sample, productive Simpson clonality was calculated as the square root of Simpson's diversity index over productive rearrangements. TCRdb obtained this table from immuneACCESS and retained in-frame rearrangements with V and J assigned. These tables miss some clones; where compared with another copy, unresolved V genes account for less than half of the shortfall, and the remainder is unexplained. D and trimming were read from the DNA, whereas the V and J calls and clone size are those reported in that table. In all, the sample holds 250,000 to 300,000 clones, and roughly 90% of those were seen once. The ten largest clonotypes hold about 2.2% of the sample.

Samples from volunteer blood donors who had recovered from COVID-19 were contributed by a second Seattle source. The collaborating institutions used their own protocols to collect whole blood in K2EDTA tubes. Collaborator samples were shipped for TCRbeta analysis as frozen whole blood, isolated PBMCs, or DNA extracted from either sample type. Trimming removed 2 bases from V and 0 bases from J; the gene matches leave 13 bases unexplained. The CDR3 spans 19 residues, from the cysteine through the phenylalanine. Kept here is only the CDR3 DNA, which spans 57 bases and is read in frame from base 1. The germline V gene encodes CDR1 SGHTA and CDR2 FQGNSA.

The receptor was derived from a woman between 45 and 65 years old who had recovered from COVID-19. This chain is built from TRBV7-2 and TRBJ2-4, with 7 bases in between that match TRBD2. The material sequenced was peripheral blood. This receptor carries the CDR3 CASSLSPLLARIAKNIQYF. The DNA sequence is given as TGTGCCAGCAGCTTATCACCTCTACTAGCGAGAATAGCCAAAAACATTCAGTACTTC.